The clone carrying this TCR beta chain was recorded only once. In the authors' methods: Using reference gene primer amplification, nucleated cell counts were estimated. Libraries were prepared by immunoSEQ multiplex PCR; TCRdb keeps only in-frame clonotypes and omits some of them. V and J calls and clone size are copied from that table; D and trimming were computed from the DNA. The sample shows over 50,000 clones, about 89% of them seen only once. This specimen comes from a study of blood T cell repertoires in COVID-19. Study-wide background: Some COVID-19 samples were acute and others convalescent; all came from the United States, Italy and Spain. Nucleic acid was either cDNA or gDNA, and it came from T cells, B-cell-depleted T cells, or PBMCs.

This sequence was found in an older woman with active or convalescent COVID-19. The sequenced sample was peripheral blood.

The CDR3 DNA sequence: TGTGCCAGCAGCCAAGGGACAGGGACTGGAAACACCATATATTTT. Translating gives CASSQGTGTGNTIYF. The chain is built from TRBV7-2 and TRBJ1-3; 9 nucleotides align to TRBD1. The CDR3 has 15 residues. V was pared by 5 bases and J by 2 bases, with 4 bases of the junction left unmatched. From germline, CDR1 is SGHTA and CDR2 FQGNSA.